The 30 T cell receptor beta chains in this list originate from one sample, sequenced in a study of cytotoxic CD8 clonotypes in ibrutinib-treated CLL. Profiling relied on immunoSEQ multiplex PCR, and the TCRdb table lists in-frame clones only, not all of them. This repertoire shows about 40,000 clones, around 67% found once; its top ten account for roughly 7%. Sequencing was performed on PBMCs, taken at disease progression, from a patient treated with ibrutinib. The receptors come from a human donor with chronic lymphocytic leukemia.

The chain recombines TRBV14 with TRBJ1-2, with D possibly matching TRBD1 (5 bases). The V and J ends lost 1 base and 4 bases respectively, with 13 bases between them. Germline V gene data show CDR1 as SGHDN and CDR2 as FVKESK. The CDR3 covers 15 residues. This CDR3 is CASSQALGGAYGYTF. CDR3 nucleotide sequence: TGTGCCAGCAGCCAAGCTCTGGGAGGGGCCTATGGCTACACCTTC.

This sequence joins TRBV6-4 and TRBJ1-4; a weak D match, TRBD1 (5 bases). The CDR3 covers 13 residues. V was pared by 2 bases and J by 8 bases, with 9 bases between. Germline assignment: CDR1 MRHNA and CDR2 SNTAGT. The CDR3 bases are TGTGCCAGCAGTGACAACCCAGGGGAAAAACTGTTTTTT. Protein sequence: CASSDNPGEKLFF.

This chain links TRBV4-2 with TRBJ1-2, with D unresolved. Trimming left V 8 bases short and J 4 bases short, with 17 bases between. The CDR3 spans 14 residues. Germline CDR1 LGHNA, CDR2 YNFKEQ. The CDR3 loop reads CASAPTVLLYGYTF. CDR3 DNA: TGTGCCAGCGCTCCCACTGTACTCCTCTATGGCTACACCTTC.

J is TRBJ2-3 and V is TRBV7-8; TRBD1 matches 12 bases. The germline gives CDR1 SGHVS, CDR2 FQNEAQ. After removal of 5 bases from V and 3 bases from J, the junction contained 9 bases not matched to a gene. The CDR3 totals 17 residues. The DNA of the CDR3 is TGTGCCAGCAGCCTACGGGACAGGGGGCGCAGAACAGATACGCAGTATTTT. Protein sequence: CASSLRDRGRRTDTQYF.

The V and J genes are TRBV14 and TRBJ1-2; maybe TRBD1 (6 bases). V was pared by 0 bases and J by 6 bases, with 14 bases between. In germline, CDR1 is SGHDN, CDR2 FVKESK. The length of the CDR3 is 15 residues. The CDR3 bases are TGTGCCAGCAGCCAAGAAGGGGGACGCGGGCATGGCTACACCTTC. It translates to CASSQEGGRGHGYTF.

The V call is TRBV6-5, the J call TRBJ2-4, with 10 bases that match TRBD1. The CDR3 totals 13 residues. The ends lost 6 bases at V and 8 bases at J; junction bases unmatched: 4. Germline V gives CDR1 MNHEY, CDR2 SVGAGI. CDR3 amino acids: CASSLDRGDIQYF. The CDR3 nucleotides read TGTGCCAGCAGCCTGGACAGGGGGGACATTCAGTACTTC.

As DNA, the CDR3 is TGTGCCATCAGTCACCCGGAGGGGCTAGCGGGAAGGTCGGGATACGAGCAGTACTTC. Its translation: CAISHPEGLAGRSGYEQYF. This sequence joins TRBV10-3 and TRBJ2-7; TRBD2 aligns across 9 bases. The CDR3 consists of 19 residues. V shed 5 bases, J shed 4 bases, and the junction held 21 bases outside the gene matches. The germline CDR1 and CDR2 sequences are ENHRY and SYGVKD.

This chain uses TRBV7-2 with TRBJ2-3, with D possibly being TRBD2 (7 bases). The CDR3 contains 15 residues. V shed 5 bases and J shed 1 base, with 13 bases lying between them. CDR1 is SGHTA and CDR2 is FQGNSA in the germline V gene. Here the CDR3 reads CASSVSGTRTDTQYF. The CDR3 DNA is TGTGCCAGCAGCGTAAGCGGGACACGCACAGATACGCAGTATTTT.

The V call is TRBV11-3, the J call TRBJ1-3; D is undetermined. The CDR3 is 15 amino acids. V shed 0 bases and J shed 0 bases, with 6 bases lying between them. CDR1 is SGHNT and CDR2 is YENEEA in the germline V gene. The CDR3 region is CASSLDWFSGNTIYF. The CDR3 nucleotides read TGTGCCAGCAGCTTAGATTGGTTCTCTGGAAACACCATATATTTT.

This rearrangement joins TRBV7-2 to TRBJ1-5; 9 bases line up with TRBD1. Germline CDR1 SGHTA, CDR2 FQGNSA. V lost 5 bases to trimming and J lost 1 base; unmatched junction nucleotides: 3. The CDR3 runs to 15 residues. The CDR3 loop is CASSTQGASNQPQHF. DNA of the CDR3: TGTGCCAGCAGCACACAGGGGGCGAGCAATCAGCCCCAGCATTTT.

CDR3 nucleotide sequence: TGCGCCAGCAGTGACCGGGGGAAAGCGGGAGTCCGGGAGCTGTTTTTT. As protein: CASSDRGKAGVRELFF. The gene calls are TRBV10-2 and TRBJ2-2; 8 bases are a match to TRBD2. Germline lookup yields CDR1 WSHSY and CDR2 SAAADI. The CDR3 runs to 16 residues. J was trimmed by 9 bases and V by 3 bases; bases with no gene match: 12.

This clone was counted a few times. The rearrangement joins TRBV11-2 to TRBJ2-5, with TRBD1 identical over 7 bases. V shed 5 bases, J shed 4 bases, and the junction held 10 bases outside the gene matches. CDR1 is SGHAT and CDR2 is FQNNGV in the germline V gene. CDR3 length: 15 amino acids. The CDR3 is CASSHPDRKRETQYF. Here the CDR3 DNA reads TGTGCCAGCAGCCACCCGGACAGGAAGCGAGAGACCCAGTACTTC.

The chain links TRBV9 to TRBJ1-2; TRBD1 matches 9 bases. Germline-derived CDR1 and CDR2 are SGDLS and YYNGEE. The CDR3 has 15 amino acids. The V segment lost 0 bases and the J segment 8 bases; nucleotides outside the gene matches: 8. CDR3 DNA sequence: TGTGCCAGCAGCGTAGATCAATGGGACAGGGTCGGCTACACCTTC. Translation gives CASSVDQWDRVGYTF.

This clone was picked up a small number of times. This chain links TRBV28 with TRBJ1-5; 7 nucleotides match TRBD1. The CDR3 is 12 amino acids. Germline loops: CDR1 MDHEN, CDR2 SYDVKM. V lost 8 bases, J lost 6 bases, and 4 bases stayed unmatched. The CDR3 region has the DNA TGTGCCAGCGGGACAGTTTCTCAGCCCCAGCATTTT. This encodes CASGTVSQPQHF. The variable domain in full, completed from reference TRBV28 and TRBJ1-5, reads DVKVTQSSRYLVKRTGEKVFLECVQDMDHENMFWYRQDPGLGLRLIYFSYDVKMKEKGDIPEGYSVSREKKERFSLILESASTNQTSMYLCASGTVSQPQHFGDGTRLSIL.

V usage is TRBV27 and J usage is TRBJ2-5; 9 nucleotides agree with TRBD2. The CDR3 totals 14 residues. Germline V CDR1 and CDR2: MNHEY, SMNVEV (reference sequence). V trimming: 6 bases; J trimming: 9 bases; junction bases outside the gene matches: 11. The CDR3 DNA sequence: TGTGCCAGCAGCCAGACTAGCGGTCCTTTGGCCCAGTACTTC. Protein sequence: CASSQTSGPLAQYF.

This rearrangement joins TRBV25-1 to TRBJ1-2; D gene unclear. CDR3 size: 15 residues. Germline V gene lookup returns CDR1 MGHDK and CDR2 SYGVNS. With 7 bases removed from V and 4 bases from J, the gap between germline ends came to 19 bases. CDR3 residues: CASTVRGRSPYGYTF. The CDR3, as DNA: TGTGCCAGCACTGTGCGGGGTCGGTCCCCCTATGGCTACACCTTC.

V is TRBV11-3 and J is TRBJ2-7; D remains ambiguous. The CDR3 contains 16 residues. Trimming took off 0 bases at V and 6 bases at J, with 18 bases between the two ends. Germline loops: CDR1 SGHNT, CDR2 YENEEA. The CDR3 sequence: CASSLEDAVDLREQYF. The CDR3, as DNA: TGTGCCAGCAGCTTAGAGGACGCAGTGGATTTACGCGAGCAGTACTTC.

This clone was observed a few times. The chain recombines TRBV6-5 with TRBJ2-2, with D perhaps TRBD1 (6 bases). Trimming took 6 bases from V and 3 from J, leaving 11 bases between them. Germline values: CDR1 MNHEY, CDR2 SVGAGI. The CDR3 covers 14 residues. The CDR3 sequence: CASRQDSYTGELFF. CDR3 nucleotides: TGTGCCAGCAGACAGGACAGTTACACCGGGGAGCTGTTTTTT.

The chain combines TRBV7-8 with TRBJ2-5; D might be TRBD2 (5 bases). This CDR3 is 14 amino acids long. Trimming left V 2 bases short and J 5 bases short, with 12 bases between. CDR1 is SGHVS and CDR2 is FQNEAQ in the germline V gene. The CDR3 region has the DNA TGTGCCAGCAGCTTATGGGAGTCGGGGGAGACCCAGTACTTC. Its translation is CASSLWESGETQYF.

CDR3 sequence reads: CASSLAGDRAVQYF. As DNA, the CDR3 is TGTGCCAGCAGCTTGGCAGGGGACAGGGCCGTGCAGTACTTC. The chain recombines TRBV5-6 with TRBJ2-7, with 9 bases lining up with TRBD1. With 0 bases clipped from V and 9 bases from J, the junction kept 7 bases outside the gene matches. This CDR3 region has 14 residues. From germline, CDR1 is SGHDT and CDR2 YYEEEE.

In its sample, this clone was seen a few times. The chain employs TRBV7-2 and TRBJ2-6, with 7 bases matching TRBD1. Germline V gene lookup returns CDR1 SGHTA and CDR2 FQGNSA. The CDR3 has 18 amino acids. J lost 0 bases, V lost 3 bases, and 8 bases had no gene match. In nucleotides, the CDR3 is TGTGCCAGCAGCTTGACAGGGCCCCGACGCTCTGGGGCCAACGTCCTGACTTTC. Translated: CASSLTGPRRSGANVLTF.

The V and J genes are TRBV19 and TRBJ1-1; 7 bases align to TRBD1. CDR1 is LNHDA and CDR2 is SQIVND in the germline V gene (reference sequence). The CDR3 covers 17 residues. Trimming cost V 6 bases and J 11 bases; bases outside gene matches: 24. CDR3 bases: TGTGCCAGTAGACCTGGCTCGAAACAGGGGAGGGCTGCCGGGGCTTTCTTT. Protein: CASRPGSKQGRAAGAFF.

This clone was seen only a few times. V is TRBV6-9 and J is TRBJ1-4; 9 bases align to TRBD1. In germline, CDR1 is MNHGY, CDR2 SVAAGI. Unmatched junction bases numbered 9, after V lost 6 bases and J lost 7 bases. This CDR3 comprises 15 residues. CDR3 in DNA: TGTGCCAGCAGCCGGGCCACAGGGGGCTCTGAAAAACTGTTTTTT. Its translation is CASSRATGGSEKLFF.

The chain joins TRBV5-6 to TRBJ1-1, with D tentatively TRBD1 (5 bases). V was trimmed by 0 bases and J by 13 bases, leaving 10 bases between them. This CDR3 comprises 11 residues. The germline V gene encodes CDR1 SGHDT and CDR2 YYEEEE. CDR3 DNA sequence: TGTGCCAGCAGCTTGGGAGGGGTTGTTTTCTTT. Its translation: CASSLGGVVFF.

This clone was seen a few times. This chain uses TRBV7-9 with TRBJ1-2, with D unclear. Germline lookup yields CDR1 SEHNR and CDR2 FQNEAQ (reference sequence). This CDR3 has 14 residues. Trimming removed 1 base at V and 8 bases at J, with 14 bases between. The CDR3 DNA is TGTGCCAGCAGCTTAGAGCGTTTGGAGGGAGGCTACACCTTC. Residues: CASSLERLEGGYTF.

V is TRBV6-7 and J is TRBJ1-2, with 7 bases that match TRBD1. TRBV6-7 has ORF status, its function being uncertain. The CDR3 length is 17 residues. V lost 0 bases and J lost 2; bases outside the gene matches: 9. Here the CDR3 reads CASSYSRYPGQNYGYTF. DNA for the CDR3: TGTGCCAGCAGTTACTCGAGATACCCGGGACAGAACTATGGCTACACCTTC.

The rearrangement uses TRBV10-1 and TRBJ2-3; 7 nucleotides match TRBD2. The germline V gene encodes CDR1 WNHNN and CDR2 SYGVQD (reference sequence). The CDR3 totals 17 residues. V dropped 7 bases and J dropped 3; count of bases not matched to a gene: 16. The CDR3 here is CASTERFGTIRTDTQYF. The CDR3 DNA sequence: TGCGCCAGCACCGAAAGGTTTGGGACTATACGTACAGATACGCAGTATTTT.

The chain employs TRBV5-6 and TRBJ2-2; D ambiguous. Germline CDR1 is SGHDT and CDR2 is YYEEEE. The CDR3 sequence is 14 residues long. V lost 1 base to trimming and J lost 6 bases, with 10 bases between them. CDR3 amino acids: CASSLWQVSGELFF. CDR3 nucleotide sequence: TGTGCCAGCAGCTTGTGGCAGGTATCCGGGGAGCTGTTTTTT.

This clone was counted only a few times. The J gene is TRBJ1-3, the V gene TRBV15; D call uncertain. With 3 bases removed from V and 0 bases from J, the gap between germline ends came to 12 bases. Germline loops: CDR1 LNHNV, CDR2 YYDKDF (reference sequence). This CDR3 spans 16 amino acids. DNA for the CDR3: TGTGCCACCAGCAGGGGTGACACCCGCTCTGGAAACACCATATATTTT. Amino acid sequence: CATSRGDTRSGNTIYF.

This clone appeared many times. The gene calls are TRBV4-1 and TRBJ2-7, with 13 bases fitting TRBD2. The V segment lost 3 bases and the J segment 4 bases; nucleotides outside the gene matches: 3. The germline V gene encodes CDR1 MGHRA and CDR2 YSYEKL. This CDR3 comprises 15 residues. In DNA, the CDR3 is TGCGCCAGCAGCCACGGGACTAGCGGGATTTACGAGCAGTACTTC. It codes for CASSHGTSGIYEQYF.